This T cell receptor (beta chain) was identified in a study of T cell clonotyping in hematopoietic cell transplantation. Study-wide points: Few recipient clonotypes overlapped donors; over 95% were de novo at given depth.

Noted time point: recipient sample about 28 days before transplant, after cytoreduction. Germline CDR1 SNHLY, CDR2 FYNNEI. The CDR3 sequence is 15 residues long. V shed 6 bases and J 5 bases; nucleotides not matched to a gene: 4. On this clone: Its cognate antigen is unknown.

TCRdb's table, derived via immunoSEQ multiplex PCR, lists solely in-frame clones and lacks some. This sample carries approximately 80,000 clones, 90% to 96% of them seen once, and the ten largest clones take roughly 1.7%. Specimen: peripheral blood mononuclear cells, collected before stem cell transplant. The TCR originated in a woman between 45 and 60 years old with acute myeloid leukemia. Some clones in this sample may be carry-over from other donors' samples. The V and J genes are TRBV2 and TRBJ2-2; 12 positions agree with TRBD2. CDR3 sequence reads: CASSQTSGRTGELFF. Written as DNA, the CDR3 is TGTGCCAGCAGCCAAACTAGCGGGAGGACCGGGGAGCTGTTTTTT. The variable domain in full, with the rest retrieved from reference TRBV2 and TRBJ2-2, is EPEVTQTPSHQVTQMGQEVILRCVPISNHLYFYWYRQILGQKVEFLVSFYNNEISEKSEIFDDQFSVERPDGSNFTLKIRSTKLEDSAMYFCASSQTSGRTGELFFGEGSRLTVL.